The clone carrying this T cell receptor (beta chain) was recorded a few times. The antigen is unknown. V lost 8 bases and J 5 bases, leaving 13 bases between the germline ends. CDR1 and CDR2 from the germline V gene are MNHEY and SVGEGT. The CDR3 has 12 residues. The sample belongs to a study of CD8 T cells in ankylosing spondylitis. Study results and limitations: There were earlier reports of some motif variants in reactive arthritis synovial fluid and blood. There was a TCR beta motif, made of eight highly homologous variants, that appeared characteristic of ankylosing spondylitis blood.

In making TCR beta libraries, quantitative 5'-RACE with molecular barcodes was used. From the 5' RACE reads, TCRdb called clonotypes with MiXCR, one entry per CDR3 protein. This sample has approximately 250,000 distinct CDR3 sequences, with 7% to 10% found just once. This receptor was taken from a female donor with ankylosing spondylitis or in good health (not recorded which). Sequencing was performed on blood, either unsorted or a sorted T cell fraction (not recorded which). V and J are TRBV6-2 or TRBV6-3 and TRBJ2-7; weak D call: TRBD2 (5 bases). The CDR3 loop reads CASGMGRNEQYF. The CDR3 coding sequence is TGTGCCAGCGGAATGGGGAGAAACGAGCAGTACTTC.